A selection of T cell receptor beta chains follows, all from one sample in a study of T cells after somatic rescue of genetic block. Some clones are missing from TCRdb's copy, which holds only in-frame ones; the method was immunoSEQ multiplex PCR. The sample lists approximately 110,000 clones, around nine tenths occurring once. The sequenced sample consisted of peripheral blood mononuclear cells (PBMCs). The receptors here all came from a woman younger than 30. Both conserved end residues are trimmed from each CDR3. The order of the fields is V gene, CDR3 protein.

v_call: TRBV18
cdr3_aa: ASAGTAGNEQF

v_call: TRBV7-3
cdr3_aa: ASSLAREGNTDTQY

v_call: TRBV13
cdr3_aa: ASSAGGLNTEAF

v_call: TRBV11-2
cdr3_aa: ASSLVASGVTDTQY

v_call: TRBV19
cdr3_aa: ASSMIPGDGRETQY

v_call: TRBV27
cdr3_aa: ASSPGTSGYNEQF

v_call: TRBV7-2
cdr3_aa: ASSYDPPSEAF

v_call: TRBV5-6
cdr3_aa: ASSPGFDSYEQY

v_call: TRBV5-6
cdr3_aa: ASSEDRGRSYEQY

v_call: TRBV6-6
cdr3_aa: ASRDRYSNQPQH

v_call: TRBV2
cdr3_aa: ASRTGKNQPQH

v_call: TRBV2
cdr3_aa: ASSEIPGGLKNIQY

v_call: TRBV18
cdr3_aa: ASSPGASSGNTIY

v_call: TRBV2
cdr3_aa: ASRPDSTGTGELF

v_call: TRBV27
cdr3_aa: ASSSIKGLDEQY

v_call: TRBV5-1
cdr3_aa: ASSLRQGEGETQY

v_call: TRBV28
cdr3_aa: ASSPTQGLGGPQH

v_call: TRBV5-6
cdr3_aa: ASSTPTRRAEAF

v_call: TRBV19
cdr3_aa: ASSQPGLAGGQNTQY

v_call: TRBV6-1
cdr3_aa: ASTGGRDYGYT

v_call: TRBV6-5
cdr3_aa: ATYKALNGGYT

v_call: TRBV21-1
cdr3_aa: ASSIRDRSQKHQH

v_call: TRBV9
cdr3_aa: ASSVETSGNTGELF

v_call: TRBV10-3
cdr3_aa: AISEEGPNTGELF

v_call: TRBV11-1
cdr3_aa: ASSRYLRDSGETQY

v_call: TRBV4-2
cdr3_aa: ASSQGKEPLYEQY

v_call: TRBV29-1
cdr3_aa: SVEGVAEGEKLF

v_call: TRBV15
cdr3_aa: ATSPRTRGNNQPQH

v_call: TRBV7-2
cdr3_aa: ASSLHREDTQY

v_call: TRBV9
cdr3_aa: ASSAHGSGAQETQY

v_call: TRBV6-5
cdr3_aa: ASRAQGSGAYEQY